A selection of T cell receptor beta chains follows, all from one sample in a study of CD8 T cells in Susac syndrome. TCRdb reprocessed the immunoSEQ multiplex PCR reads via MiXCR and lists one record per CDR3 protein. Of roughly 250,000 distinct CDR3 sequences listed, 90% to 96% are singletons. The sample was CD4+ T cells from PBMCs. These receptors were obtained from a human donor with Susac syndrome. CDR3s include the opening cysteine and the closing phenylalanine or tryptophan. The order of the fields is V gene, J gene, clone size, D gene, CDR3 protein, CDR3 DNA. The D gene is left open where the match is weak. Not all rows give a size; the values are once, few, many and, for expanded clones, a class.

V: TRBV5-1; J: TRBJ1-2; size: NA; D: TRBD1; CDR3: CASSSYRGAERSYGYTF; DNA: TGCGCCAGCAGCTCTTACAGGGGAGCCGAGCGGAGTTATGGCTACACCTTC
V: TRBV4-1; J: TRBJ2-7; size: NA; D: NA; CDR3: CASSQVASVTSYEQYF; DNA: TGCGCCAGCAGCCAAGTTGCTAGCGTAACCTCCTACGAGCAGTACTTC
V: TRBV9; J: TRBJ2-2; size: NA; D: NA; CDR3: CASSVGLVQAYLSTGELFF; DNA: TGTGCCAGCAGCGTAGGTTTGGTACAGGCCTATTTGTCGACCGGGGAGCTGTTTTTT
V: TRBV29-1; J: TRBJ2-5; size: NA; D: NA; CDR3: CSVTTLETQYF; DNA: TGCAGCGTGACGACGTTGGAGACCCAGTACTTC
V: TRBV7-2; J: TRBJ2-1; size: NA; D: NA; CDR3: CASCQSSYNEQFF; DNA: TGTGCCAGTTGTCAAAGCTCCTACAATGAGCAGTTCTTC
V: TRBV4-2; J: TRBJ2-3; size: NA; D: TRBD2; CDR3: CASSQVASGNPSTDTQYF; DNA: TGTGCCAGCAGCCAAGTGGCTAGCGGGAACCCTAGCACAGATACGCAGTATTTT
V: TRBV11-2; J: TRBJ1-4; size: NA; D: NA; CDR3: CASRIGSLNEKLFF; DNA: TGTGCCAGCAGAATCGGCAGCCTTAATGAAAAACTGTTTTTT
V: TRBV29-1; J: TRBJ2-2; size: NA; D: TRBD2; CDR3: CSASALAVNTGELFF; DNA: TGCAGCGCCTCCGCGCTAGCGGTGAACACCGGGGAGCTGTTTTTT
V: TRBV10-3; J: TRBJ2-1; size: NA; D: NA; CDR3: CAIRNRGGVWEQFF; DNA: TGTGCCATCAGGAACAGGGGGGGGGTTTGGGAGCAGTTCTTC
V: TRBV5-1; J: TRBJ1-2; size: NA; D: NA; CDR3: CASSSPEQGNYGYTF; DNA: TGCGCCAGCAGCTCCCCGGAACAGGGTAACTATGGCTACACCTTC
V: TRBV7-3; J: TRBJ1-3; size: NA; D: TRBD1; CDR3: CASSPTGPGNTIYF; DNA: TGTGCCAGCAGCCCGACAGGGCCTGGAAACACCATATATTTT
V: TRBV20-1; J: TRBJ2-3; size: NA; D: TRBD2; CDR3: CSADLAGGPWDTQYF; DNA: TGCAGTGCGGACCTAGCGGGAGGCCCATGGGATACGCAGTATTTT
V: TRBV11-2; J: TRBJ2-7; size: NA; D: TRBD1; CDR3: CASSLSGQVIYEQYF; DNA: TGTGCCAGCAGCCTGTCAGGACAGGTGATCTACGAGCAGTACTTC
V: TRBV18; J: TRBJ2-7; size: NA; D: NA; CDR3: CASSPETYEQYF; DNA: TGTGCCAGCTCACCTGAGACGTACGAGCAGTACTTC
V: TRBV6-1; J: TRBJ1-5; size: NA; D: NA; CDR3: CASSRSRGGSLQPQHF; DNA: TGTGCCAGCAGCCGATCTCGTGGGGGGTCGCTTCAGCCCCAGCATTTT
V: TRBV10-3; J: TRBJ2-5; size: NA; D: NA; CDR3: CAISDQGGSQETQYF; DNA: TGTGCCATCAGTGATCAAGGGGGTAGCCAAGAGACCCAGTACTTC
V: TRBV25-1; J: TRBJ2-5; size: NA; D: NA; CDR3: CASSETGATDQETQYF; DNA: TGTGCCAGCAGTGAGACGGGGGCAACTGACCAAGAGACCCAGTACTTC
V: TRBV4-2; J: TRBJ2-7; size: NA; D: NA; CDR3: CASSQVLAAAGKTEEQYF; DNA: TGTGCCAGCAGCCAAGTTCTGGCTGCCGCGGGGAAAACCGAGGAGCAGTACTTC
V: TRBV4-2; J: TRBJ2-5; size: once; D: NA; CDR3: CASSQLVGVSETQYF; DNA: TGTGCCAGCAGCCAATTAGTCGGAGTATCGGAGACCCAGTACTTC
V: TRBV4-1; J: TRBJ2-1; size: NA; D: TRBD2; CDR3: CASSQDGRTSGRWNEQFF; DNA: TGCGCCAGCAGCCAAGATGGTAGGACTAGCGGGAGGTGGAATGAGCAGTTCTTC
V: TRBV6-6; J: TRBJ2-5; size: once; D: TRBD1; CDR3: CASSSRWTGGETQYF; DNA: TGTGCCAGCAGTTCCCGATGGACAGGCGGGGAGACCCAGTACTTC
V: TRBV6-5; J: TRBJ2-4; size: NA; D: NA; CDR3: CASSPGGGKNIQYF; DNA: TGTGCCAGCAGTCCCGGAGGAGGGAAGAACATTCAGTACTTC
V: TRBV5-4; J: TRBJ2-7; size: NA; D: NA; CDR3: CASGDYEQYF; DNA: TGTGCCAGCGGTGACTACGAGCAGTACTTC
V: TRBV5-1; J: TRBJ1-1; size: once; D: NA; CDR3: CASSLGMGASTEAFF; DNA: TGCGCCAGCAGCTTGGGTATGGGGGCGTCTACTGAAGCTTTCTTT
V: TRBV24-1; J: TRBJ2-1; size: NA; D: TRBD2; CDR3: CATSDQRDYDSKQFF; DNA: TGTGCCACCAGTGATCAAAGGGACTACGACTCAAAGCAGTTCTTC
V: TRBV29-1; J: TRBJ2-1; size: NA; D: NA; CDR3: CSVVPGAEVYNEQFF; DNA: TGCAGCGTTGTACCAGGGGCCGAGGTTTACAATGAGCAGTTCTTC
V: TRBV6-4; J: TRBJ2-3; size: NA; D: TRBD2; CDR3: CASSEEAGGTDTQYF; DNA: TGTGCCAGCAGTGAGGAAGCGGGAGGCACAGATACGCAGTATTTT
V: TRBV29-1; J: TRBJ2-3; size: NA; D: TRBD2; CDR3: CSVDETSGRTDTQYF; DNA: TGCAGCGTGGACGAGACTAGCGGGAGAACAGATACGCAGTATTTT
V: TRBV29-1; J: TRBJ1-3; size: NA; D: NA; CDR3: CSVRRGGSGNTIYF; DNA: TGCAGCGTCCGTCGCGGCGGCTCTGGAAACACCATATATTTT
V: TRBV11-3; J: TRBJ2-5; size: NA; D: NA; CDR3: CASSLVAEETQYF; DNA: TGTGCCAGCAGCTTAGTAGCGGAAGAGACCCAGTACTTC
V: TRBV25-1; J: TRBJ1-2; size: NA; D: NA; CDR3: CASSGTPSGYTF; DNA: TGTGCCAGCAGTGGGACCCCCTCGGGCTACACCTTC
V: TRBV27; J: TRBJ2-7; size: once; D: NA; CDR3: CASSKRTDLYEQYF; DNA: TGTGCCAGCAGTAAACGGACAGACCTATACGAGCAGTACTTC
V: TRBV12-3/TRBV12-4; J: TRBJ2-5; size: NA; D: NA; CDR3: CASSLGSYIEGETQYF; DNA: TGTGCCAGCAGTTTAGGATCTTATATCGAGGGAGAGACCCAGTACTTC
V: TRBV29-1; J: TRBJ2-5; size: NA; D: TRBD1; CDR3: CSVEGQAKETQYF; DNA: TGCAGCGTTGAGGGACAGGCCAAAGAGACCCAGTACTTC
V: TRBV18; J: TRBJ1-5; size: NA; D: NA; CDR3: CASSLTNQPQHF; DNA: TGTGCCAGCTCACTTACGAATCAGCCCCAGCATTTT
V: TRBV27; J: TRBJ1-2; size: NA; D: NA; CDR3: CASSLETGSQCTF; DNA: TGTGCCAGCAGTTTGGAGACAGGCTCGCAATGCACCTTC
V: TRBV14; J: TRBJ2-5; size: NA; D: NA; CDR3: CASSQPTRQAPWETQYF; DNA: TGTGCCAGCAGCCAGCCGACCCGACAGGCTCCATGGGAGACCCAGTACTTC
V: TRBV20-1; J: TRBJ1-2; size: NA; D: NA; CDR3: CSARDSLTPHYGYTF; DNA: TGCAGTGCTAGAGATAGCCTCACTCCTCACTATGGCTACACCTTC
V: TRBV18; J: TRBJ2-7; size: NA; D: TRBD1; CDR3: CASSPSDRGNEQYF; DNA: TGTGCCAGCTCACCATCGGACAGGGGGAACGAGCAGTACTTC